This T cell receptor beta chain emerged from a study of blood T cell repertoires in COVID-19. This CDR3 spans 15 amino acids. Germline lookup yields CDR1 KGHSH and CDR2 LQKENI. V was cut by 6 bases and J by 1 base, with 15 bases left in between. The data were produced by immunoSEQ multiplex PCR, yet TCRdb's version contains in-frame clones alone and is incomplete. The table shows a few hundred thousand clones, with 80% to 95% occurring only once. This TCR derives from a woman aged 25 to 45 who had recovered from COVID-19. Sample: PBMCs or T cells enriched from blood (not recorded which). The chain couples TRBV18 to TRBJ1-1; possible D gene TRBD1, 5 bases. This CDR3 is CASSPRVSPNTEAFF. The CDR3 DNA reads as TGTGCCAGCTCCCCCAGGGTGAGTCCGAACACTGAAGCTTTCTTT.